This entry describes one T cell receptor (beta chain). The antigen remains undetermined. The data derive from a study of T cell responses to AZD1222 COVID-19 vaccine. Study-wide results and caveats: Samples come after the peak T cell response, not at day 14. White British donors predominated, females outnumbered males, and clonal diversity was possibly underestimated. The study identified only five to seven AZD1222 recipients as seropositive at baseline. After two AZD1222 doses, spike-specific TCR breadth and depth rose versus day 0.

This CDR3 has 14 amino acids. The V gene lost 4 bases and the J gene lost 5 bases, with 14 bases spanning the gap. The germline CDR1 and CDR2 sequences are MDHEN and SYDVKM. Sequencing was performed with immunoSEQ multiplex PCR; in TCRdb, only in-frame clones are kept and a portion is missing. The sample records 100,000 to 110,000 clones, roughly nine tenths being singletons. Sample: peripheral blood, taken on day 0 of AZD1222 vaccination. The chain is built from TRBV28 and TRBJ2-5; D is unclear. This sequence was found in an adult in good health. The CDR3 loop is CASSSPEVWETQYF. In DNA form, the CDR3 reads TGTGCCAGCAGTTCCCCTGAGGTTTGGGAGACCCAGTACTTC.